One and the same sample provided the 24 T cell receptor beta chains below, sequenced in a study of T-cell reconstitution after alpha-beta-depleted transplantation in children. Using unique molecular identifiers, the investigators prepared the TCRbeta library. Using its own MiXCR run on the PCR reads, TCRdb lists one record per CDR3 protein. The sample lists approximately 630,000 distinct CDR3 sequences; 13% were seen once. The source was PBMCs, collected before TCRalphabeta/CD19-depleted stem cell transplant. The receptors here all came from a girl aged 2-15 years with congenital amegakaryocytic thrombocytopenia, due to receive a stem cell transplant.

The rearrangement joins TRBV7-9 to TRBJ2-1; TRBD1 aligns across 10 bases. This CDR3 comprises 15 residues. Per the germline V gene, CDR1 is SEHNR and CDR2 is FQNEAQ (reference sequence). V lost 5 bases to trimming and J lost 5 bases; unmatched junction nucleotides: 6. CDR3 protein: CASSQTGGADNEQFF. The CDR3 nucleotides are TGTGCCAGCAGCCAGACAGGGGGCGCAGACAATGAGCAGTTCTTC. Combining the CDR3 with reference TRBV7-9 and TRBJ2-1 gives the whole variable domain DTGVSQNPRHKITKRGQNVTFRCDPISEHNRLYWYRQTLGQGPEFLTYFQNEAQLEKSRLLSDRFSAERPKGSFSTLEIQRTEQGDSAMYLCASSQTGGADNEQFFGPGTRLTVL.

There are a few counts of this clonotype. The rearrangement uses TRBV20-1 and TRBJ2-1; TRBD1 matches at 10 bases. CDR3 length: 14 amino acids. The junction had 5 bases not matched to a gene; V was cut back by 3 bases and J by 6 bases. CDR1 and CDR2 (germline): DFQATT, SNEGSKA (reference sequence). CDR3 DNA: TGCAGTGCTAGGACCGGGACAGGGGTCAATGAGCAGTTCTTC. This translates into CSARTGTGVNEQFF.

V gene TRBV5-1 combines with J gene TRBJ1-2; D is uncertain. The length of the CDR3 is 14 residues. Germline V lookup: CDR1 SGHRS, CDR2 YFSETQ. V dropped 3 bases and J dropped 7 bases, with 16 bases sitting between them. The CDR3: CASSSATDTGGYTF. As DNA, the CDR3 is TGCGCCAGCAGCTCCGCGACGGATACGGGTGGCTACACCTTC.

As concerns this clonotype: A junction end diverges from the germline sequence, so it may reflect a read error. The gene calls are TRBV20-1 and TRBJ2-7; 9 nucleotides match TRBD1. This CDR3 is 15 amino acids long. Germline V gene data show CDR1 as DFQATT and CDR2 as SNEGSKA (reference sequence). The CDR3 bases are TGCAGTGCTACGGAAGGGACAGGGCTGGCTTACGGGCAGTACTTC. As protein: CSATEGTGLAYGQYF.

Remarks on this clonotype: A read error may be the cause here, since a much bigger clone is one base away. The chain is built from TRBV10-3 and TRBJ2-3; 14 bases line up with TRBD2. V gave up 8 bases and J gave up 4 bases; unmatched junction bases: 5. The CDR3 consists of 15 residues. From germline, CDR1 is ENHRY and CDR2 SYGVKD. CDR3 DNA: TGTGCCATCGAGAGGACTAGCGGGGGGCCAGATACGCAGTATTTT. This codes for CAIERTSGGPDTQYF.

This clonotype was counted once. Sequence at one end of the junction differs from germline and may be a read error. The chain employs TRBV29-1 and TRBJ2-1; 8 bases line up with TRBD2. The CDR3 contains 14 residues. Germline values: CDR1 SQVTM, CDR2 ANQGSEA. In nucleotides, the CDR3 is TGCAGCGTTGAAGCAGCGGGAGCCTACAATGAGCACTTCTTC. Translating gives CSVEAAGAYNEHFF.

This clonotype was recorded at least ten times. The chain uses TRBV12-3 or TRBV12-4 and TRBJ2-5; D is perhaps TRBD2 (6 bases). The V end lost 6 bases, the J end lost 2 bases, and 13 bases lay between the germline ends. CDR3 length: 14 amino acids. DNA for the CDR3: TGTGCCAGCAGCCTACGGGGGATTCAAGAGACCCAGTACTTC. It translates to CASSLRGIQETQYF.

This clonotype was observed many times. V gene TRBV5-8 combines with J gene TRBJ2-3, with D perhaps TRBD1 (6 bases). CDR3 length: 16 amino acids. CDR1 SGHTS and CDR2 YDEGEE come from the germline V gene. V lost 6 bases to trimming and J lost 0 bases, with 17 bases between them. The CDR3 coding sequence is TGTGCCAGCAACCTAATGACAGGCTCGAGCACAGATACGCAGTATTTT. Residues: CASNLMTGSSTDTQYF.

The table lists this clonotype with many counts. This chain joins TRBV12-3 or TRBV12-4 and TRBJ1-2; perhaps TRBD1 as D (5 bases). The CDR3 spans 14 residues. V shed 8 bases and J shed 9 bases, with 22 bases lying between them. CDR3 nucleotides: TGTGCCAGCGCAGATACTACCCCCTCGGACAGCTACACCTTC. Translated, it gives CASADTTPSDSYTF.

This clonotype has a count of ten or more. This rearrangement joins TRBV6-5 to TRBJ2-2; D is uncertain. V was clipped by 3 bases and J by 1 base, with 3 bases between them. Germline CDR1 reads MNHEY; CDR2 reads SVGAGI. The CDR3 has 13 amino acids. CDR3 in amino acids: CASSYKNTGELFF. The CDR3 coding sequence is TGTGCCAGCAGTTATAAGAACACCGGGGAGCTGTTTTTT.

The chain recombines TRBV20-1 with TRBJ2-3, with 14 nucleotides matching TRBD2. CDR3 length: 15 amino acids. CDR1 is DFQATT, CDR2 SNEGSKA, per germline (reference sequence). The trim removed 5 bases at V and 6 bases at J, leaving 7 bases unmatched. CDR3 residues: CSAGGLAGVMDTQYF. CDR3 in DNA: TGCAGTGCTGGGGGACTAGCGGGAGTCATGGATACGCAGTATTTT.

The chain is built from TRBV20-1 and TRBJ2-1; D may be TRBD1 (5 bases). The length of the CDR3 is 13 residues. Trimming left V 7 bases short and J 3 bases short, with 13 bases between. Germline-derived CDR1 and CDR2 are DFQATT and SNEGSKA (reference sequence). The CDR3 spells CSVGARHYNEQFF. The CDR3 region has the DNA TGCAGTGTAGGGGCTCGTCACTACAATGAGCAGTTCTTC.

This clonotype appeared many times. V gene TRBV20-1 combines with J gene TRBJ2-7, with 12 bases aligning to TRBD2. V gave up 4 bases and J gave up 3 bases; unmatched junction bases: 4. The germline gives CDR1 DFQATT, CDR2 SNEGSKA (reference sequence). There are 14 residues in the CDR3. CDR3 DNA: TGCAGTGCTATAAGGACTAGCGGGAACTACGAGCAGTACTTC. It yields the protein CSAIRTSGNYEQYF.

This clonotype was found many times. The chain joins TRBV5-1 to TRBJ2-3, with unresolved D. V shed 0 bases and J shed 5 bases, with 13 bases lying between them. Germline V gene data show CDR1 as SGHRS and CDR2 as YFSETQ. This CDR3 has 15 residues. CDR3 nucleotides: TGCGCCAGCAGCTTGGGTATCGGGCTCCGAGATACGCAGTATTTT. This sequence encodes CASSLGIGLRDTQYF.

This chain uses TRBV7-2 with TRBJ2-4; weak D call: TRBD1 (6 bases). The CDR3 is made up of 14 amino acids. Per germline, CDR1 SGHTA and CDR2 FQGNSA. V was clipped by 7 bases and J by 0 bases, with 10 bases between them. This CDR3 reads CASTEGGAKNIQYF. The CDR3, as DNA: TGTGCCAGCACCGAAGGGGGAGCCAAAAACATTCAGTACTTC.

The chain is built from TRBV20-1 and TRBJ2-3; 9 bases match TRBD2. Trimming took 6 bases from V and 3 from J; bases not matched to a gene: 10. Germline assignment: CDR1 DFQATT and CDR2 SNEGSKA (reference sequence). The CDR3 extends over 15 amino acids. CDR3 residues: CSALWGLAGTDTQYF. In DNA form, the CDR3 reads TGCAGTGCCCTGTGGGGACTAGCAGGAACAGATACGCAGTATTTT.

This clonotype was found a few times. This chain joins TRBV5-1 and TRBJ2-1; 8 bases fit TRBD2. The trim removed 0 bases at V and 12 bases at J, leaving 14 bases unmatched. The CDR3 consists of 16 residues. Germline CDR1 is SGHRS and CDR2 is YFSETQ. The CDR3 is CASSLEELAGFDRQFF. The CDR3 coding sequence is TGCGCCAGCAGCTTGGAAGAGTTAGCGGGATTCGATAGGCAGTTCTTC. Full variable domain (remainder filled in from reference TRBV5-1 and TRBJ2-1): KAGVTQTPRYLIKTRGQQVTLSCSPISGHRSVSWYQQTPGQGLQFLFEYFSETQRNKGNFPGRFSGRQFSNSRSEMNVSTLELGDSALYLCASSLEELAGFDRQFFGPGTRLTVL.

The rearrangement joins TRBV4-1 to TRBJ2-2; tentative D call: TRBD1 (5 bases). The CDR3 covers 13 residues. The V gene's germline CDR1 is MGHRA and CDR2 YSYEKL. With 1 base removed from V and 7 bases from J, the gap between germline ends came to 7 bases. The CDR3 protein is CASSQVQGGELFF. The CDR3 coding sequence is TGCGCCAGCAGCCAAGTCCAGGGCGGGGAGCTGTTTTTT.

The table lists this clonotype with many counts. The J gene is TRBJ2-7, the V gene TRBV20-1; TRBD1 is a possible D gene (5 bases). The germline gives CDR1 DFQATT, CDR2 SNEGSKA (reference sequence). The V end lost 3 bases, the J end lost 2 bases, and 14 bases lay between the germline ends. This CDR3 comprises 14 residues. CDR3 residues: CSASRTLPTYEQYF. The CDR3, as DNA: TGCAGTGCTAGCCGGACACTACCTACCTACGAGCAGTACTTC.

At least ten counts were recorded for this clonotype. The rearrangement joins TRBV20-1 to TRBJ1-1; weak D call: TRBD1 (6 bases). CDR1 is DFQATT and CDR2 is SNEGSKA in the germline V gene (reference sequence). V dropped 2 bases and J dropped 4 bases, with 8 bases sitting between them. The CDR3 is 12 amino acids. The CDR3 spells CSARQGFTEAFF. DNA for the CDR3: TGCAGTGCTAGACAGGGGTTCACTGAAGCTTTCTTT.

CDR3 bases: TGTGCCAACTCGGGCGGGCGCACAGATACGCAGTATTTT. It specifies CANSGGRTDTQYF. This chain connects TRBV6-2 or TRBV6-3 to TRBJ2-3; D perhaps matches TRBD2 (5 bases). This CDR3 spans 13 amino acids. Trimming cost V 10 bases and J 1 base, with 12 bases left between them. The germline gives CDR1 MNHEY, CDR2 SVGEGT.

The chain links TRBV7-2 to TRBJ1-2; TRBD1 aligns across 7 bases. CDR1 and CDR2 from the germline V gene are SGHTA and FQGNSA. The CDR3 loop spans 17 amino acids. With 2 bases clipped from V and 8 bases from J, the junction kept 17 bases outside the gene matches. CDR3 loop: CASSLYDQKTGMKGYTF. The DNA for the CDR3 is TGTGCCAGCAGCTTATACGACCAAAAGACAGGGATGAAGGGCTACACCTTC.

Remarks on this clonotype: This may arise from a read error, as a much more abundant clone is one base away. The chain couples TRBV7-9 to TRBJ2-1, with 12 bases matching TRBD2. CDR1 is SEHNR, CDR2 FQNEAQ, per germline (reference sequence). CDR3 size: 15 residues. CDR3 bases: TGTGCCACCAGCCGGATGCGACTAGCGGGAGATGAGCAGTTCTTC. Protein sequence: CATSRMRLAGDEQFF. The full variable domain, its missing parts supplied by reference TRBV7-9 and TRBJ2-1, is DTGVSQNPRHKITKRGQNVTFRCDPISEHNRLYWYRQTLGQGPEFLTYFQNEAQLEKSRLLSDRFSAERPKGSFSTLEIQRTEQGDSAMYLCATSRMRLAGDEQFFGPGTRLTVL.

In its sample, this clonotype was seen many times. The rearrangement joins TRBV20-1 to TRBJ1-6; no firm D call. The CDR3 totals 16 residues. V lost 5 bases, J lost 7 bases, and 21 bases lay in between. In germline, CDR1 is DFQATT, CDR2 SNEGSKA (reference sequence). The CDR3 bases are TGCAGTGCTCGGCGGGTTCAGGCGGGAGTAAATTCACCCCTCCACTTT. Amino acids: CSARRVQAGVNSPLHF.